The clone carrying this T cell receptor (beta chain) showed up many times. The source of the sample is a study of T-cell reconstitution after alpha-beta-depleted transplantation in children. TCRbeta library construction was performed incorporating unique molecular identifiers. TCRdb processed the PCR reads anew with MiXCR; each CDR3 protein has one entry. Altogether more than 550,000 distinct CDR3 sequences are present, 10% to 13% being singletons, with the ten largest covering about 4.3%. The TCR was taken from a human donor who donated a stem cell graft to a child with acute myeloid leukemia. This specimen consisted of PBMCs from the stem cell graft donor, obtained from the stem cell graft.

This CDR3 is CASSLERRETQYF. DNA of the CDR3: TGTGCCAGCAGCTTAGAACGCCGAGAGACCCAGTACTTC. The V and J genes are TRBV7-3 and TRBJ2-5; no firm D call. Germline assignment: CDR1 SGHTA and CDR2 FQGTGA. Between the trimmed V and J ends, which lost 2 bases and 4 bases, there was a span of 8 bases. The CDR3 covers 13 residues.